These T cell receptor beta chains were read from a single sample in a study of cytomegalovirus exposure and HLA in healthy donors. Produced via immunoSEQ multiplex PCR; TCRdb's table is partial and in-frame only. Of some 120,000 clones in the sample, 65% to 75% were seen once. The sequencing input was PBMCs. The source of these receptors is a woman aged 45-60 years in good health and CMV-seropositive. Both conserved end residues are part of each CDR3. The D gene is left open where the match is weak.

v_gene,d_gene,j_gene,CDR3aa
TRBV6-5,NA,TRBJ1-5,CASSPGETLNQPQHF
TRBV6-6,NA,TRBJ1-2,CAIATGFNYGYTF
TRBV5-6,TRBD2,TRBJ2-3,CASRPGTSGGAKTQYF
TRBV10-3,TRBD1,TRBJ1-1,CASSYSPGQGRPEAFF
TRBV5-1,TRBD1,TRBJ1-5,CASSPDRDSQPQHF
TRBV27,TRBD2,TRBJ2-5,CASSYTGTSGETQYF
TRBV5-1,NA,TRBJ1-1,CASSLAPGNTEAFF
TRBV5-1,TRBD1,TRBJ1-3,CASSLGQGATGNTIYF
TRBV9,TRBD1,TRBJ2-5,CASSPAGQGASETQYF
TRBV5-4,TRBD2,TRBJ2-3,CASSRRVAGGGGTQYF
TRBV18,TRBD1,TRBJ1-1,CASSRPTGGVTEAFF
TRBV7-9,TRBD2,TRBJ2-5,CASSQGPGLGETQYF
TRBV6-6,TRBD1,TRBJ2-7,CASTDREPYEQYF
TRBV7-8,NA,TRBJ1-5,CASSTPEGQPQHF
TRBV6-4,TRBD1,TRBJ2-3,CASSDTGGAADTQYF
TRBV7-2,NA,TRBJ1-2,CASSPEALGQYGYTF
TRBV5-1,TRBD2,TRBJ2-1,CASSSVAGRNEQFF
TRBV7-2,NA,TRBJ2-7,CASSLEGGGGSYEQYF
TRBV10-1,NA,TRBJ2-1,CASSGNKGGAEEQFF
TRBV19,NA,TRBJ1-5,CASSIGNQPQHF
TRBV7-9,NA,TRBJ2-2,CASRVPGTPSAGELFF
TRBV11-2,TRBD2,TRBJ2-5,CASSLTPLAGFQETQYF
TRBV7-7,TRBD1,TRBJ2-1,CASSLTPGQGYNEQFF
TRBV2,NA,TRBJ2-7,CASTFSYEQYF
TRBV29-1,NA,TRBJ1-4,CSVETPVAEKLFF
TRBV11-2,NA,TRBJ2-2,CASRTPSGTGELFF
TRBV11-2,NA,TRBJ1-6,CASSSAVANSPLHF
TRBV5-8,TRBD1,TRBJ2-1,CASSLFLGQGAWDEQFF
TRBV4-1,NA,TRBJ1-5,CASGVTVSNQPQHF
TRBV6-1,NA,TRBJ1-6,CASSGFSQSSYNSPLHF
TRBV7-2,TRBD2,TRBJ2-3,CASSLARGSGGTDTQYF
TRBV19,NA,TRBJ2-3,CASSANRDFRYTDTQYF
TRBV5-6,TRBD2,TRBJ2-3,CASSFTLRGGPDTQYF
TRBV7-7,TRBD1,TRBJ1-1,CASSPILIGGGNTEAFF
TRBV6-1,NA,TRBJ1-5,CASSEQFRPQHF
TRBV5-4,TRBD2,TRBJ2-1,CASSSAGLAVLNEQFF
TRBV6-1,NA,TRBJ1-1,CASKQGNTEAFF
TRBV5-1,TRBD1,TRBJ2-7,CASSTGQGVYEQYF
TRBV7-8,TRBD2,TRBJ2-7,CASSGGSSGGLYEQYF
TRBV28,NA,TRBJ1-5,CASSSPTGQPQHF
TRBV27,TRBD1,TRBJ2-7,CASSLSAGGAYEQYF
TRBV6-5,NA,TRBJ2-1,CASRGGQYNEQFF
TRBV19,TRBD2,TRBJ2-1,CASSTGTSGYNEQFF
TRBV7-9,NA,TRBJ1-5,CASSLTVEQPQHF
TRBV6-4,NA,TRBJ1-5,CASATERNQPQHF
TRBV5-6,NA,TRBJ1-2,CASTRTGRLRPNYGYTF
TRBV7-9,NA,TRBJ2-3,CASSLVRGHPSTDTQYF
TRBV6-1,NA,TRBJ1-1,CASILRRNTEAFF
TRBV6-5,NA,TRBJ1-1,CASRTTGRTEAFF
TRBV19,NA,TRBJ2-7,CASGQDSPWGEQYF
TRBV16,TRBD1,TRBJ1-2,CASSLPGQGNLGYGYTF
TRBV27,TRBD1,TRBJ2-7,CASSLRLGTAHEQYF
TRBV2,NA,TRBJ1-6,CASSEGAGWGNSPLHF
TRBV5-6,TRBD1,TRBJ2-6,CASRDRGSGANVLTF